These 11 T cell receptor beta chains share one sample of origin, sequenced in a study of beta chain features in type 1 diabetes. TCRB transcripts that were expressed got sequenced, as all of the isolated RNA had been reverse transcribed. Repertoires were generated with immunoSEQ multiplex PCR, while TCRdb's copy carries only in-frame clones and drops some. The data contain 160,000 or so clones, 11% of them seen just once; the ten biggest clones take up about 1.9%. The specimen was central memory CD4+ T cells from blood. Receptor source: a man aged 18-30 years in good health.

The CDR3 DNA is TGTGCCAGCAGCTTCGATACCTACGAGCAGTACTTC. Encoded protein: CASSFDTYEQYF. V usage is TRBV5-4 and J usage is TRBJ2-7; no reliable D call. This CDR3 comprises 12 residues. The V gene lost 2 bases and the J gene lost 2 bases, with 5 bases spanning the gap. CDR1 is SGHNT, CDR2 YYREEE, per germline (reference sequence).

The chain recombines TRBV7-2 with TRBJ1-6, with D perhaps TRBD1 (5 bases). There are 14 residues in the CDR3. The germline V gene has CDR1 SGHTA and CDR2 FQGNSA. Trimming cost V 10 bases and J 7 bases, with 17 bases left between them. Here the CDR3 reads CATLRGGGNSPLHF. CDR3 sequence (DNA): TGTGCCACGCTAAGGGGAGGAGGGAATTCACCCCTCCACTTT.

This clone was seen more than once but under ten times. This chain uses TRBV15 with TRBJ2-2, with TRBD2 matching over 10 bases. The V gene end was trimmed by 3 bases and the J gene end by 5 bases; junction bases not matched to a gene: 9. Per the germline V gene, CDR1 is LNHNV and CDR2 is YYDKDF (reference sequence). This CDR3 has 17 amino acids. The CDR3 DNA is TGTGCCACCAGCAGCGGTACTAGCGGGGTTTTTACCGGGGAGCTGTTTTTT. It specifies CATSSGTSGVFTGELFF.

This clone was counted between two and nine times. The chain carries TRBV4-1 and TRBJ2-3, with 7 positions matching TRBD2. J lost 1 base, V lost 0 bases, and 10 bases had no gene match. Germline assignment: CDR1 MGHRA and CDR2 YSYEKL. CDR3 size: 18 residues. The CDR3 protein is CASSQDGASGTGTDTQYF. CDR3 nucleotide sequence: TGCGCCAGCAGCCAAGATGGGGCGAGCGGGACTGGCACAGATACGCAGTATTTT.

This sequence joins TRBV5-4 and TRBJ2-4; possible D gene TRBD1, 7 bases. Deletions cut 4 bases from V and 0 bases from J, with 17 bases between. Looked up from germline, CDR1 is SGHNT and CDR2 is YYREEE (reference sequence). The CDR3 is made up of 17 amino acids. CDR3 nucleotide sequence: TGTGCCAGCAGCCCGTCTGCGGGACAGATAGCCAAAAACATTCAGTACTTC. It translates to CASSPSAGQIAKNIQYF.

This clone was counted a few times. This may come from a read error, since a much larger clone is one base off. The V and J genes are TRBV7-2 and TRBJ2-2; 7 bases are a match to TRBD1. This CDR3 is 13 amino acids long. With 3 bases clipped from V and 6 bases from J, the junction kept 1 base outside the gene matches. The germline V gene encodes CDR1 SGHTA and CDR2 FQGNSA. The CDR3 protein is CASSFQGAGELFF. CDR3 nucleotide sequence: TGTGCCAGCAGCTTCCAGGGGGCCGGGGAGCTGTTTTTT.

In this sample, this clone turned up a few times. The chain joins TRBV4-3 to TRBJ2-7; D is possibly TRBD1 or TRBD2 (6 bases each). Germline V gene lookup returns CDR1 LGHNA and CDR2 YSLEER. The CDR3 is 17 amino acids. Deletions cut 1 base from V and 0 bases from J, with 16 bases between. CDR3 protein: CASSQVGGGISSYEQYF. The CDR3 nucleotides are TGCGCCAGCAGCCAAGTAGGAGGGGGGATTTCCTCCTACGAGCAGTACTTC.

This sequence joins TRBV4-2 and TRBJ2-5; the D gene is possibly TRBD2 (6 bases). The CDR3 spans 15 residues. The germline gives CDR1 LGHNA, CDR2 YNFKEQ. Trimming shortened V by 0 bases and J by 1 base, and 9 bases separated the two germline ends. CDR3 loop: CASSQDGTRQETQYF. The CDR3 bases are TGTGCCAGCAGCCAAGATGGGACTCGCCAAGAGACCCAGTACTTC.

This chain connects TRBV7-2 to TRBJ2-5, with 7 bases fitting TRBD2. J gave up 5 bases and V 5 bases, and 8 bases lay outside the gene matches. The CDR3 sequence is 14 residues long. Germline lookup yields CDR1 SGHTA and CDR2 FQGNSA. CDR3 bases: TGTGCCAGCAGCCTACTAGCGTCTCCGGAGACCCAGTACTTC. It is translated as CASSLLASPETQYF.

This clone was counted between two and nine times. This sequence joins TRBV4-2 and TRBJ2-2; no clear D. The CDR3 extends over 13 amino acids. Trimming stripped 0 bases from V and 8 bases from J, with 7 bases between. Germline-derived CDR1 and CDR2 are LGHNA and YNFKEQ. In nucleotides, the CDR3 is TGTGCCAGCAGCCAAGAAGCCGGAGGGGAGCTGTTTTTT. It is translated as CASSQEAGGELFF.

This chain joins TRBV7-9 and TRBJ2-5; 7 bases line up with TRBD1. Germline assignment: CDR1 SEHNR and CDR2 FQNEAQ (reference sequence). This CDR3 is built from 13 residues. V dropped 3 bases and J dropped 3; count of bases not matched to a gene: 1. Here the CDR3 DNA reads TGTGCCAGCAGCTTGACAGGGAAAGAGACCCAGTACTTC. Amino acid sequence: CASSLTGKETQYF.